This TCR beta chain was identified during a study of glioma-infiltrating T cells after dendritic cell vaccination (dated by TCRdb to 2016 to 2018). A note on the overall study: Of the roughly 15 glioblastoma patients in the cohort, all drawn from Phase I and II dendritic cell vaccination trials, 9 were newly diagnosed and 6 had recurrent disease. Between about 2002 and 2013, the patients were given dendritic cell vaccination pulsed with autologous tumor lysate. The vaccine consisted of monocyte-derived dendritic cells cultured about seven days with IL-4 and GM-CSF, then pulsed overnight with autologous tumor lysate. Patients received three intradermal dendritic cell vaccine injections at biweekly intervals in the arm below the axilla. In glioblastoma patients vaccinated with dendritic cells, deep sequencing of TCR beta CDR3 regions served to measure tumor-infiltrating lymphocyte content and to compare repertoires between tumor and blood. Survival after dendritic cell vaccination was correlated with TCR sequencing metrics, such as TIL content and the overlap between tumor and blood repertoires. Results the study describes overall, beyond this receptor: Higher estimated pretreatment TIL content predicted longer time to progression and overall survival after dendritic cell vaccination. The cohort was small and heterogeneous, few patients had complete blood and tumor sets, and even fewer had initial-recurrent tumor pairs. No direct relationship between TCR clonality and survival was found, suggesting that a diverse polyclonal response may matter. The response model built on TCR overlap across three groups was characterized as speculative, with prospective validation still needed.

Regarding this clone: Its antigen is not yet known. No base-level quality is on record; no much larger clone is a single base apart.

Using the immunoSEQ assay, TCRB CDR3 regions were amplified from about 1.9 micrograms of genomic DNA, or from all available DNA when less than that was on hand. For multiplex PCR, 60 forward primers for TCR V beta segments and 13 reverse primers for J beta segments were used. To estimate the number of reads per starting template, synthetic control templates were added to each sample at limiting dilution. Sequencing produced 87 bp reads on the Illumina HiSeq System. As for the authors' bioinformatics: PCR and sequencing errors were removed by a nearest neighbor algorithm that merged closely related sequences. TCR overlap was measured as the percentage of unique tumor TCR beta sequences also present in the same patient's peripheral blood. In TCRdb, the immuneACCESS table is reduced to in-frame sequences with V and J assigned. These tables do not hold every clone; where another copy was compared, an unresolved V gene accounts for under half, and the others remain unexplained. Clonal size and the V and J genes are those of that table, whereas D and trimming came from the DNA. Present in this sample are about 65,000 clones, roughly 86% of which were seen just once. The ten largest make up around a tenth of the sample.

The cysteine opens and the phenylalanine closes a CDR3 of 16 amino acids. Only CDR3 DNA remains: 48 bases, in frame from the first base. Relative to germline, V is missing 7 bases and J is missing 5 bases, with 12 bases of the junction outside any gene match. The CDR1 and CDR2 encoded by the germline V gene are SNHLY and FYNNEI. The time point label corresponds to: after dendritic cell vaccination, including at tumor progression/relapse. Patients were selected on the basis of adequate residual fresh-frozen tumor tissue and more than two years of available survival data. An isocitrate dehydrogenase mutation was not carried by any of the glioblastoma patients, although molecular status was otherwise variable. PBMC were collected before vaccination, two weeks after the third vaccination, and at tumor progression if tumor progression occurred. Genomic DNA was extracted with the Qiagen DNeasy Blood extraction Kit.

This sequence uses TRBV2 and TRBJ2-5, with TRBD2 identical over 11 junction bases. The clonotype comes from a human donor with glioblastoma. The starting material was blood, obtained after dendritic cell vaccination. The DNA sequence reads TGTGCCAGCAAAACCGGGCTAGCGGGGGGAGGCGAGACCCAGTACTTC. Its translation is CASKTGLAGGGETQYF.